This T cell receptor (beta chain) was captured in a study of blood T cells in healthy people across ages. Findings of the study overall: Higher diversity and more naive CD4+ cells were features of long-lived donors, compared to aged donors. Observed TCR beta diversity showed a strong correlation with the percentage of naive T cells as measured by flow cytometry. Lack of knowledge of donor CMV status possibly confounded expanded clonotype changes.

The use of a sample-barcoded 5' primer and a J-beta primer mix characterized a second PCR of roughly 7 to 11 cycles. TCRdb ran MiXCR on the 5' RACE reads and lists one entry per CDR3 protein. The sample holds about a million distinct CDR3 sequences; around 46% are singletons and the top ten take over 10%. This clonotype has a handful of counts. Its antigen is as yet unknown. The CDR3 is 15 amino acids. Germline V lookup: CDR1 LGHNA, CDR2 YSLEER. Trimming shortened V by 3 bases and J by 4 bases, and 16 bases separated the two germline ends. Sequencing used blood. V usage is TRBV4-3 and J usage is TRBJ2-7, with D possibly TRBD2 on 6 matching bases. The clonotype originates from a man aged 25-45 years in good health. CDR3 residues: CASSHRVGEDYEQYF. Written as DNA, the CDR3 is TGCGCCAGCAGCCACAGGGTGGGGGAGGATTACGAGCAGTACTTC.